The 2 T cell receptor beta chains below come from one sample, sequenced in a study of CD8+CD57+ T cells in acquired aplastic anemia. The study profiled TCR beta VDJ and CDR3 using genomic DNA as template. MiXCR, applied by TCRdb to the reads, yields one record per CDR3 protein. Of under 250,000 distinct CDR3 sequences listed, approximately 35% are singletons. The specimen sequenced was sorted CD4+, CD8+, or CD8+CD57+ T cells (not recorded which) from PBMCs. These receptors were collected from a human donor in good health, serving as a control.

There are many counts of this clonotype. The CDR3 spells CSAQDRTNYGYTF. The CDR3 bases are TGCAGTGCTCAAGACAGGACTAACTATGGCTACACCTTC. The chain joins TRBV20-1 to TRBJ1-2; the D gene is possibly TRBD1 (6 bases). The CDR3 contains 13 residues. CDR1 DFQATT and CDR2 SNEGSKA come from the germline V gene (reference sequence). V lost 5 bases and J 0 bases, leaving 10 bases between the germline ends.

For this clonotype: One junction end does not reproduce the germline sequence, and a read error may be involved. The rearrangement joins TRBV10-3 to TRBJ1-5; D gene unclear. Germline values: CDR1 ENHRY, CDR2 SYGVKD. The CDR3 runs to 15 residues. CDR3 nucleotide sequence: TGTGCCAGCAGTTTAGGAGTAGATAGCAATCAGCCCCAGCATTTT. It specifies CASSLGVDSNQPQHF.